This TCR beta chain comes out of a study of identical twins. General study findings and limits: Weaker excess twin sharing was observed in beta out-of-frame sequences.

To note about this clonotype: Its specificity is not known.

Germline CDR1 reads ENHRY; CDR2 reads SYGVKD. The CDR3 extends over 14 amino acids. V dropped 8 bases and J dropped 6 bases, with 16 bases sitting between them. One entry per CDR3 protein results from TCRdb running MiXCR on the 5' RACE reads. Seen here are more than 400,000 distinct CDR3 sequences, around 15% observed once, and the top ten hold nearly 0.45%. Another study also made use of these data, one on yellow fever vaccine responses in identical twins. This second study says: Twins' vaccine T cell response reportedly seemed partly convergent, partly personalized.

This chain links TRBV10-3 with TRBJ2-2; D ambiguous. The sequence was obtained from a woman under 30 in good health. Sequencing used CD4+ T cells sorted from blood. CDR3 protein: CAIGSDLSPGELFF. In DNA, the CDR3 is TGTGCCATCGGGTCGGATCTCTCCCCCGGGGAGCTGTTTTTT.